Below, 29 T cell receptor beta chains from the same sample are listed, as sequenced in a study of T cells in Graves' hyperthyroidism and ophthalmopathy (dated 2019 in TCRdb). Library construction relied on multiplex PCR. The listed sequencing device is Illumina HiSeq 2000. Amplification of TCR beta CDR3 regions was carried out from RNA transcripts. The TCR CDR3 was subjected to a first round of RT-PCR using the HTBI primer set and the Qiagen OneStep RT-PCR kit. TCRdb trimmed public reads at Q25 via fastp, called clones via MiXCR and kept in-frame beta chains. Rows with a matching CDR3 protein are joined into one entry that keeps the most common DNA and genes. The sample has some 650,000 distinct CDR3 sequences on record, around 15% of them singletons. The leading ten clones occupy less than 3.5% of the sample. Sequenced input: blood. The receptors here all came from a woman in her thirties or forties with Graves' ophthalmopathy.

This clonotype was seen only a few times. V is TRBV19 and J is TRBJ1-1, with a weak D call TRBD1 (5 bases). Trimming took 7 bases from V and 4 from J, leaving 16 bases between them. Germline V gives CDR1 LNHDA, CDR2 SQIVND (reference sequence). This CDR3 region has 14 residues. The CDR3 coding sequence is TGTGCCAGTACCCCGAGAAGGGGAGGCACTGAAGCTTTCTTT. This codes for CASTPRRGGTEAFF.

The chain has TRBV19 and TRBJ2-1; 8 positions agree with TRBD2. V shed 6 bases and J 8 bases; nucleotides not matched to a gene: 15. Germline lookup yields CDR1 LNHDA and CDR2 SQIVND (reference sequence). The CDR3 consists of 16 residues. CDR3 bases: TGTGCCAGTAGATGGGGGGTAGCGGGAACATCCGATGAGCAGTTCTTC. Translating it yields CASRWGVAGTSDEQFF.

This clonotype was observed a few times. This chain connects TRBV7-2 to TRBJ1-2; TRBD1 is a possible D gene (6 bases). The CDR3 has 12 amino acids. V lost 3 bases and J lost 7, with 9 bases in between. In germline, CDR1 is SGHTA, CDR2 FQGNSA. CDR3 region: CASSFPGVGYTF. Written as DNA, the CDR3 is TGTGCCAGCAGCTTCCCAGGGGTTGGCTACACCTTC.

This clonotype was observed many times. The chain combines TRBV28 with TRBJ2-7, with D hard to call. Germline-derived CDR1 and CDR2 are MDHEN and SYDVKM. The CDR3 has 14 residues. V was cut by 2 bases and J by 0 bases, with 8 bases left in between. The CDR3 DNA reads TGTGCCAGCAGTTTAGGTTCCGCCTCCTACGAGCAGTACTTC. It is translated as CASSLGSASYEQYF.

This clonotype was seen many times. The chain joins TRBV30 to TRBJ2-1; D is uncertain. This CDR3 comprises 12 residues. Germline values: CDR1 GTSNPN, CDR2 SVGIG (reference sequence). Trimming took 0 bases from V and 6 from J, leaving 6 bases between them. CDR3 loop: CAWSVWFNEQFF. CDR3 nucleotide sequence: TGTGCCTGGAGTGTGTGGTTCAATGAGCAGTTCTTC.

This chain connects TRBV19 to TRBJ2-4; tentative D call: TRBD1 (6 bases). Germline V lookup: CDR1 LNHDA, CDR2 SQIVND (reference sequence). Deletions cut 2 bases from V and 0 bases from J, with 8 bases between. This CDR3 comprises 15 residues. The CDR3 coding sequence is TGTGCCAGTAGTATAACAGGGATAGCCAAAAACATTCAGTACTTC. It is translated as CASSITGIAKNIQYF.

This clonotype was recorded only once. The DNA for the CDR3 is TGCGCCAGCAGCGGTTGGACAGGGTCGAATGAAAAACTGTTTTTT. Protein product: CASSGWTGSNEKLFF. The chain is built from TRBV5-1 and TRBJ1-4; 8 positions match TRBD1. The length of the CDR3 is 15 residues. After removal of 4 bases from V and 5 bases from J, the junction contained 7 bases not matched to a gene. Germline lookup yields CDR1 SGHRS and CDR2 YFSETQ.

This clonotype has ten or more counts. This sequence joins TRBV12-3 or TRBV12-4 and TRBJ2-1, with TRBD2 identical over 8 bases. There are 13 residues in the CDR3. J gave up 2 bases and V 10 bases, and 4 bases lay outside the gene matches. The CDR3 loop reads CAIDGGAYNEQFF. DNA of the CDR3: TGTGCCATCGACGGGGGGGCCTACAATGAGCAGTTCTTC.

This clonotype was counted many times. The chain has TRBV12-3 or TRBV12-4 and TRBJ1-1; no reliable D call. CDR3 size: 13 residues. With 3 bases removed from V and 3 bases from J, the gap between germline ends came to 8 bases. This CDR3 reads CASSFSRDTEAFF. As DNA, the CDR3 is TGTGCCAGCAGTTTCAGTAGGGACACTGAAGCTTTCTTT.

J is TRBJ1-4 and V is TRBV2; no clear D. V was clipped by 8 bases and J by 8 bases, with 15 bases between them. Germline V gene sequence: CDR1 SNHLY, CDR2 FYNNEI. This CDR3 is built from 13 residues. The CDR3 nucleotides are TGTGCCAGCTCTAGTCTCTTGGACGAAAAACTGTTTTTT. Translating gives CASSSLLDEKLFF.

This clonotype was counted once. The rearrangement links TRBV20-1 to TRBJ2-5, with 9 positions matching TRBD2. V gave up 4 bases and J gave up 5 bases; unmatched junction bases: 11. Germline CDR1 DFQATT, CDR2 SNEGSKA (reference sequence). The CDR3 has 15 amino acids. The CDR3 DNA reads as TGCAGTGCTATCCGGGGCGGGAGGGCCAGTGAGACCCAGTACTTC. It yields the protein CSAIRGGRASETQYF.

J is TRBJ2-5 and V is TRBV5-6, with D possibly TRBD2 on 6 matching bases. Trimming shortened V by 0 bases and J by 0 bases, and 15 bases separated the two germline ends. Germline V gives CDR1 SGHDT, CDR2 YYEEEE. The CDR3 is 17 residues long. The CDR3 sequence is CASSLARGVANQETQYF. The CDR3 DNA sequence: TGTGCCAGCAGCTTGGCGCGGGGTGTCGCGAACCAAGAGACCCAGTACTTC.

This clonotype was observed many times. This chain links TRBV9 with TRBJ1-4; maybe TRBD1 (6 bases). This CDR3 region has 15 residues. Trimming pared 0 bases from V and 6 bases from J, leaving 12 bases between. The germline CDR1 and CDR2 sequences are SGDLS and YYNGEE. In DNA form, the CDR3 reads TGTGCCAGCAGCGTAGCGGGGGGGCCCGATGAAAAACTGTTTTTT. This translates into CASSVAGGPDEKLFF.

The table lists this clonotype with many counts. The J gene is TRBJ2-3, the V gene TRBV7-2; D may match TRBD1 or TRBD2 (5 bases each). The CDR3 is 15 residues long. V gave up 5 bases and J gave up 4 bases, with 16 bases separating them. Looked up from germline, CDR1 is SGHTA and CDR2 is FQGNSA. CDR3 DNA: TGTGCCAGCAGCCCCGGGTTCCGGGACGCAGATACGCAGTATTTT. The encoded protein is CASSPGFRDADTQYF.

This clonotype was seen a handful of times. J is TRBJ1-6 and V is TRBV6-1; 8 bases fit TRBD1. CDR3 size: 14 residues. CDR1 and CDR2 (germline): MNHNS, SASEGT. The V segment lost 5 bases and the J segment 7 bases; nucleotides outside the gene matches: 4. Here the CDR3 DNA reads TGTGCCAGCAGTAGACAGGGGTTCAATTCACCCCTCCACTTT. Residues: CASSRQGFNSPLHF.

DNA for the CDR3: TGTGCCTGGACCCTGGGGGTGTTGGACACTGAAGCTTTCTTT. Protein sequence: CAWTLGVLDTEAFF. The rearrangement joins TRBV30 to TRBJ1-1, with D tentatively TRBD1 (5 bases). This CDR3 is 14 amino acids long. Trimming took off 4 bases at V and 3 bases at J, with 15 bases between the two ends. Germline CDR1 is GTSNPN and CDR2 is SVGIG (reference sequence).

This clonotype was observed at least ten times. The chain joins TRBV11-3 to TRBJ2-1, with 8 bases matching TRBD1. After removal of 0 bases from V and 4 bases from J, the junction contained 2 bases not matched to a gene. Germline CDR1 and CDR2: SGHNT and YENEEA. The CDR3 contains 15 residues. The DNA of the CDR3 is TGTGCCAGCAGCTTAGACAGGGGGCGATACAATGAGCAGTTCTTC. Encoded protein: CASSLDRGRYNEQFF.

In its sample, this clonotype was seen a few times. CDR3 protein: CSAPRGHEQYF. The CDR3 DNA is TGCAGTGCTCCTAGAGGGCACGAGCAGTACTTC. This chain connects TRBV20-1 to TRBJ2-7; TRBD2 is a possible D gene (5 bases). The V and J ends lost 5 bases and 5 bases respectively, with 10 bases between them. The CDR3 consists of 11 residues. Per the germline V gene, CDR1 is DFQATT and CDR2 is SNEGSKA (reference sequence).

This clonotype was observed at least ten times. The chain has TRBV20-1 and TRBJ1-5; D may be TRBD1 (6 bases). The CDR3 extends over 16 amino acids. The ends were cut back, 0 bases at V and 1 base at J, with 13 bases in the middle. Per the germline V gene, CDR1 is DFQATT and CDR2 is SNEGSKA (reference sequence). The CDR3 bases are TGCAGTGCTAGAGATGGGGGACACCAGAGCAATCAGCCCCAGCATTTT. It codes for CSARDGGHQSNQPQHF.

The rearrangement links TRBV28 to TRBJ2-7; 10 positions match TRBD2. CDR1 and CDR2 (germline): MDHEN, SYDVKM. The CDR3 contains 16 residues. V shed 5 bases, J shed 4 bases, and the junction held 11 bases outside the gene matches. CDR3 DNA: TGTGCCAGCAGTACCTCTTCTAGCGGGGGCAGATACGAGCAGTACTTC. Translating it yields CASSTSSSGGRYEQYF.

The chain uses TRBV24-1 and TRBJ2-7, with 14 bases matching TRBD2. Germline V gene lookup returns CDR1 KGHDR and CDR2 SFDVKD. The J segment lost 6 bases and the V segment lost 6 bases, leaving 3 bases of the junction unmatched. This CDR3 contains 14 residues. The CDR3 protein is CATSPGTSGSEQYF. CDR3 bases: TGTGCCACCAGTCCCGGGACTAGCGGGAGCGAGCAGTACTTC.

This clonotype has just one count. This chain links TRBV19 with TRBJ2-2, with 7 bases matching TRBD1. There are 15 residues in the CDR3. Germline-derived CDR1 and CDR2 are LNHDA and SQIVND (reference sequence). V trimming: 5 bases; J trimming: 5 bases; junction bases outside the gene matches: 8. The CDR3 reads CASSARGPGTGELFF. CDR3 coding DNA: TGTGCCAGTAGTGCAAGGGGGCCCGGAACCGGGGAGCTGTTTTTT.

This clonotype occurred many times. Relative to the germline gene, one junction end is altered; a read error may explain this. The chain links TRBV5-1 to TRBJ2-7; 10 bases match TRBD2. The CDR3 runs 14 residues. Germline loops: CDR1 SGHRS, CDR2 YFSETQ. The CDR3 DNA sequence: TGTGCCAGCAGCTTAGCTAGCGGGGGCTACGAGCAGTACTTC. Protein product: CASSLASGGYEQYF.

The gene calls are TRBV15 and TRBJ2-3; 10 bases are a match to TRBD2. The CDR3 is 17 residues long. Germline CDR1 reads LNHNV; CDR2 reads YYDKDF (reference sequence). The J segment lost 4 bases and the V segment lost 0 bases, leaving 7 bases of the junction unmatched. For the CDR3, the DNA is TGTGCCACCAGCAGAGAACTAGCGGGATATGGGGCAGATACGCAGTATTTT. Encoded protein: CATSRELAGYGADTQYF.

This clonotype was seen ten or more times. The V gene is TRBV24-1, the J gene TRBJ1-1; TRBD1 might be the D (5 bases). Germline V gene lookup returns CDR1 KGHDR and CDR2 SFDVKD. Trimming pared 11 bases from V and 2 bases from J, leaving 14 bases between. CDR3 length: 13 amino acids. CDR3 region: CAIKRQRNTEAFF. CDR3 in DNA: TGTGCCATCAAAAGACAGCGAAACACTGAAGCTTTCTTT.

The rearrangement joins TRBV6-4 to TRBJ2-3, with 7 bases aligning to TRBD1. Germline V CDR1 and CDR2: MRHNA, SNTAGT. The CDR3 totals 13 residues. Trimming cost V 8 bases and J 2 bases; bases outside gene matches: 4. This CDR3 reads CASAGTDTDTQYF. In DNA form, the CDR3 reads TGTGCCAGCGCCGGGACAGACACAGATACGCAGTATTTT.

As concerns this clonotype: A much larger clone differs by one base, so this may be a read error. This is likely a read error, given that the CDR3 carries no conserved phenylalanine or tryptophan at its end. The V gene is TRBV7-3, the J gene TRBJ2-1; 8 positions agree with TRBD1. Trimming at V came to 5 bases and at J to 2 bases, leaving 8 bases not matched to a gene. Germline V gene sequence: CDR1 SGHTA, CDR2 FQGTGA. This CDR3 is built from 16 residues. The CDR3: CASSLQGGGAYNEQFS. CDR3 coding DNA: TGTGCCAGCAGCCTACAGGGGGGCGGGGCCTACAATGAGCAGTTCTCC.

V and J are TRBV20-1 and TRBJ2-2; D might be TRBD2 (6 bases). The CDR3 has 16 residues. Germline CDR1 is DFQATT and CDR2 is SNEGSKA (reference sequence). The V end lost 0 bases, the J end lost 2 bases, and 13 bases lay between the germline ends. CDR3 sequence reads: CSARDQAGTNTGELFF. The CDR3 DNA is TGCAGTGCTAGAGATCAGGCAGGGACTAACACCGGGGAGCTGTTTTTT.

At least ten counts were recorded for this clonotype. The CDR3 DNA is TGCAGTGCTCCGGGCCGCGGACAGATGAACACTGAAGCTTTCTTT. Protein: CSAPGRGQMNTEAFF. The rearrangement links TRBV20-1 to TRBJ1-1; the D gene is possibly TRBD1 (6 bases). CDR3 length: 15 residues. V was shortened by 5 bases and J by 0 bases, with 16 bases between the two germline ends. The germline V gene has CDR1 DFQATT and CDR2 SNEGSKA (reference sequence).